This TCR beta chain derives from a study of OX40 agonist ivuxolimab in advanced cancers. Whole-study results and caveats: More expanded clones were seen, on average, in CD8+ T cells than in CD4+.

Using immunoSEQ multiplex PCR, the repertoire was profiled, and TCRdb retains in-frame clones only, with some absent. Of fewer than 60,000 clones detected, about 80% appear once; the ten largest clones hold less than 4.5%. CDR1 is SQVTM and CDR2 is ANQGSEA in the germline V gene. There are 18 residues in the CDR3. The V gene lost 0 bases and the J gene lost 1 base, with 16 bases spanning the gap. As concerns this clone: Its antigen remains unidentified.

The sequence was obtained from an adult with an advanced solid tumor such as melanoma, head and neck, liver or kidney cancer. Source: CD4+ or CD8+ T cells sorted from blood, taken in a trial of the OX40 agonist ivuxolimab. The V call is TRBV29-1, the J call TRBJ2-6; possibly TRBD1 for D (6 bases). The CDR3 protein is CSVEDLTGLRSGANVLTF. The CDR3 bases are TGCAGCGTTGAAGACCTGACAGGCCTTCGATCTGGGGCCAACGTCCTGACTTTC.